Below, 10 T cell receptor beta chains from the same sample are listed, as sequenced in a study of blood T cell repertoires in COVID-19. The table came from immunoSEQ multiplex PCR; TCRdb's copy has only in-frame clones and leaves some out. The sample holds approximately 130,000 clones, 86% seen once. Sequences were obtained from PBMCs or T cells enriched from blood (not recorded which). The receptors were sampled from a woman between 45 and 60 years old who had recovered from COVID-19.

The chain is built from TRBV15 and TRBJ1-3; D is possibly TRBD1 (6 bases). Germline assignment: CDR1 LNHNV and CDR2 YYDKDF (reference sequence). Trimming shortened V by 0 bases and J by 4 bases, and 10 bases separated the two germline ends. The CDR3 spans 15 residues. The CDR3 bases are TGTGCCACCAGCAGAGATAGGGGGAACGGAAACACCATATATTTT. This gives the protein CATSRDRGNGNTIYF.

The rearrangement uses TRBV12-3 or TRBV12-4 and TRBJ1-1, with 12 positions matching TRBD1. The CDR3 consists of 13 residues. The V and J ends lost 6 bases and 11 bases, in that order; junction bases with no gene match: 7. The chain's CDR3 is CASRLGQGAGAFF. The DNA for the CDR3 is TGTGCCAGCAGGCTGGGACAGGGGGCTGGCGCTTTCTTT.

This chain joins TRBV9 and TRBJ1-2; D ambiguous. The CDR3 runs to 14 residues. V lost 4 bases to trimming and J lost 0 bases, with 10 bases between them. In germline, CDR1 is SGDLS, CDR2 YYNGEE. The CDR3 is CASSQADPNYGYTF. CDR3 DNA sequence: TGTGCCAGCAGCCAGGCCGACCCTAACTATGGCTACACCTTC. Based on the CDR3 plus reference TRBV9 and TRBJ1-2, the full variable domain is DSGVTQTPKHLITATGQRVTLRCSPRSGDLSVYWYQQSLDQGLQFLIQYYNGEERAKGNILERFSAQQFPDLHSELNLSSLELGDSALYFCASSQADPNYGYTFGSGTRLTVV.

The chain recombines TRBV4-1 with TRBJ2-3; D is unresolved. CDR3 length: 18 amino acids. Germline V gives CDR1 MGHRA, CDR2 YSYEKL. V was cut by 4 bases and J by 1 base, with 21 bases left in between. CDR3 bases: TGCGCCAGCAGCCCGTCCCGACTTTACTCCACTCGCACAGATACGCAGTATTTT. Translating gives CASSPSRLYSTRTDTQYF.

This chain joins TRBV19 and TRBJ2-5; 7 bases align to TRBD2. With V trimmed by 7 bases and J by 9 bases, 8 bases remained unmatched. The CDR3 runs 12 residues. Germline CDR1 is LNHDA and CDR2 is SQIVND (reference sequence). The CDR3, as DNA: TGTGCCAGTATAGGGATGGGGGGGGCCCAGTACTTC. Translated: CASIGMGGAQYF.

The chain is built from TRBV19 and TRBJ1-1; 8 nucleotides match TRBD1. With V trimmed by 7 bases and J by 0 bases, 4 bases remained unmatched. This CDR3 contains 14 residues. CDR1 is LNHDA, CDR2 SQIVND, per germline (reference sequence). The CDR3: CASTTGDLNTEAFF. DNA of the CDR3: TGTGCCAGTACGACAGGGGACCTGAACACTGAAGCTTTCTTT.

The rearrangement joins TRBV29-1 to TRBJ1-3, with 9 bases aligning to TRBD1. The CDR3 totals 13 residues. Per the germline V gene, CDR1 is SQVTM and CDR2 is ANQGSEA. V was pared by 6 bases and J by 2 bases, with 2 bases of the junction left unmatched. CDR3 nucleotide sequence: TGCAGCGTCCGGACAGGGGCTGGAAACACCATATATTTT. Translating it yields CSVRTGAGNTIYF.

CDR3: CASRTHDRGTNSPLHF. The CDR3 region has the DNA TGTGCCAGTAGGACTCATGACAGGGGCACAAATTCACCCCTCCACTTT. The V call is TRBV19, the J call TRBJ1-6, with TRBD1 identical over 8 bases. There are 16 residues in the CDR3. Germline assignment: CDR1 LNHDA and CDR2 SQIVND (reference sequence). The V and J ends lost 6 bases and 7 bases, in that order; junction bases with no gene match: 11.

This chain uses TRBV7-9 with TRBJ2-1; the D gene is possibly TRBD2 (7 bases). The CDR3 totals 16 residues. CDR1 and CDR2 (germline): SEHNR, FQNEAQ (reference sequence). Trimming removed 1 base at V and 3 bases at J, with 13 bases between. Here the CDR3 reads CASSLDGGAFYNEQFF. The DNA for the CDR3 is TGTGCCAGCAGCTTAGATGGGGGGGCCTTCTACAATGAGCAGTTCTTC.

The chain recombines TRBV9 with TRBJ1-2; 9 bases are a match to TRBD1. The germline CDR1 and CDR2 sequences are SGDLS and YYNGEE. The CDR3 has 17 amino acids. With 4 bases clipped from V and 3 bases from J, the junction kept 13 bases outside the gene matches. CDR3 sequence: CASSHWGDRGYDYGYTF. The CDR3 DNA sequence: TGTGCCAGCAGCCACTGGGGTGACAGGGGGTACGACTATGGCTACACCTTC. The whole variable domain, filled in from reference TRBV9 and TRBJ1-2, reads DSGVTQTPKHLITATGQRVTLRCSPRSGDLSVYWYQQSLDQGLQFLIQYYNGEERAKGNILERFSAQQFPDLHSELNLSSLELGDSALYFCASSHWGDRGYDYGYTFGSGTRLTVV.